Each of the 17 T cell receptor beta chains below was sequenced from the same sample in a study of T-cell memory formation after mild COVID-19 (dated by TCRdb to the early 2020s). The library was built by means of 5' RACE. Sequenced on an Illumina NovaSeq 6000. TCRdb cleaned the public reads at Q25 with fastp, built clones with MiXCR and kept in-frame beta chains. Here each entry gathers all rows of one CDR3 protein and keeps the most common genes and DNA. A total of 150,000 to 200,000 distinct CDR3 sequences appear in this sample, approximately 12% of them only once. About 3.6% of the sample goes to the ten largest clones. Specimen: PBMCs or a T cell subset sorted from them (not recorded which). The receptors derive from a man aged 18 to 29 who had mild COVID-19 (a few samples of this study predate the infection). The sample titles of this study are shuffled in the database, so cell type and time point are left out; the donor was told from shared clones.

This chain's CDR3 is CASTAPAKNIQYF. The CDR3, as DNA: TGTGCCAGCACGGCACCCGCCAAAAACATTCAGTACTTC. This chain uses TRBV6-5 with TRBJ2-4, with D unresolved. The CDR3 is made up of 13 amino acids. V dropped 7 bases and J dropped 1 base, with 8 bases sitting between them. The germline V gene has CDR1 MNHEY and CDR2 SVGAGI.

The chain recombines TRBV5-4 with TRBJ2-6, with 8 nucleotides matching TRBD1. Per germline, CDR1 SGHNT and CDR2 YYREEE (reference sequence). CDR3 size: 16 residues. With V trimmed by 1 base and J by 2 bases, 2 bases remained unmatched. The CDR3 protein is CASSLIQGAGANVLTF. The CDR3 region has the DNA TGTGCCAGCAGCTTGATACAGGGGGCTGGGGCCAACGTCCTGACTTTC. Looking up the rest from reference TRBV5-4 and TRBJ2-6 gives the full variable domain: ETGVTQSPTHLIKTRGQQVTLRCSSQSGHNTVSWYQQALGQGPQFIFQYYREEENGRGNFPPRFSGLQFPNYSSELNVNALELDDSALYLCASSLIQGAGANVLTFGAGSRLTVL.

The V gene is TRBV9, the J gene TRBJ2-3; D call uncertain. V was pared by 0 bases and J by 2 bases, with 7 bases between. Germline values: CDR1 SGDLS, CDR2 YYNGEE. This CDR3 is built from 14 residues. The CDR3 nucleotides are TGTGCCAGCAGCGTAGACTGGAACACAGATACGCAGTATTTT. Amino acid sequence: CASSVDWNTDTQYF.

The rearrangement links TRBV28 to TRBJ2-5; the match to TRBD2 covers 16 bases. Germline V lookup: CDR1 MDHEN, CDR2 SYDVKM. The CDR3 has 16 residues. The trim removed 6 bases at V and 5 bases at J, leaving 6 bases unmatched. DNA for the CDR3: TGTGCCAGCAGGGGACTAGCGGGGGGGTCGTGGGAGACCCAGTACTTC. Encoded protein: CASRGLAGGSWETQYF.

V usage is TRBV7-8 and J usage is TRBJ1-2; perhaps TRBD1 as D (5 bases). Trimming took 0 bases from V and 3 from J, leaving 8 bases between them. The CDR3 is 14 residues long. Germline V gives CDR1 SGHVS, CDR2 FQNEAQ. Here the CDR3 DNA reads TGTGCCAGCAGCTTAGCAGAGACAGACTATGGCTACACCTTC. The encoded protein is CASSLAETDYGYTF. The entire variable domain, with the rest obtained from reference TRBV7-8 and TRBJ1-2, is as follows: GAGVSQSPRYKVAKRGQDVALRCDPISGHVSLFWYQQALGQGPEFLTYFQNEAQLDKSGLPSDRFFAERPEGSVSTLKIQRTQQEDSAVYLCASSLAETDYGYTFGSGTRLTVV.

The chain recombines TRBV20-1 with TRBJ2-1; 9 bases align to TRBD2. The trim removed 5 bases at V and 5 bases at J, leaving 13 bases unmatched. CDR3 length: 16 amino acids. Per the germline V gene, CDR1 is DFQATT and CDR2 is SNEGSKA (reference sequence). The DNA for the CDR3 is TGCAGTGCTCCACCCGGGCGGCGGGGGGGCCACAATGAGCAGTTCTTC. This gives the protein CSAPPGRRGGHNEQFF.

The chain combines TRBV6-6 with TRBJ1-1; D might be TRBD1 (5 bases). The CDR3 loop spans 12 amino acids. Trimming took 6 bases from V and 3 from J, leaving 8 bases between them. Germline CDR1 reads MNHNY; CDR2 reads SVGAGI (reference sequence). CDR3 sequence reads: CASRQGDTEAFF. The CDR3, as DNA: TGTGCCAGCAGACAAGGGGACACTGAAGCTTTCTTT.

This clonotype was picked up a small number of times. This rearrangement joins TRBV7-2 to TRBJ2-5; D ambiguous. This CDR3 comprises 14 residues. Trimming shortened V by 2 bases and J by 6 bases, and 13 bases separated the two germline ends. Germline values: CDR1 SGHTA, CDR2 FQGNSA. The CDR3, as DNA: TGTGCCAGCAGCTTAAACCCAGCCTGGAAGACCCAGTACTTC. Translation gives CASSLNPAWKTQYF.

This clonotype turned up a few times. V and J are TRBV7-2 and TRBJ2-7, with TRBD1 identical over 9 bases. CDR1 is SGHTA, CDR2 FQGNSA, per germline. CDR3 length: 13 residues. V shed 5 bases and J 5 bases; nucleotides not matched to a gene: 4. CDR3 nucleotides: TGTGCCAGCAGCCAGCGGACAGGGGACGAGCAGTACTTC. It yields the protein CASSQRTGDEQYF.

This clonotype was counted only a few times. The V and J genes are TRBV6-7 and TRBJ1-5; 9 positions agree with TRBD1. TRBV6-7 is noted as an ORF with a role that remains uncertain. The V gene end was trimmed by 7 bases and the J gene end by 8 bases; junction bases not matched to a gene: 6. This CDR3 spans 13 amino acids. The CDR3 loop reads CASNCTGGKPQHF. Here the CDR3 DNA reads TGTGCCAGCAACTGTACAGGGGGCAAGCCCCAGCATTTT.

The chain is built from TRBV7-7 and TRBJ2-7; 8 nucleotides line up with TRBD2. Germline lookup yields CDR1 SSHAT and CDR2 FNYEAQ (reference sequence). The CDR3 totals 15 residues. V gave up 5 bases and J gave up 2 bases; unmatched junction bases: 8. This CDR3 reads CASSRASGPTYEQYF. In DNA form, the CDR3 reads TGTGCCAGCAGCCGCGCTAGCGGGCCTACCTACGAGCAGTACTTC.

This clonotype was seen only a few times. This sequence joins TRBV4-1 and TRBJ1-3; no reliable D call. The length of the CDR3 is 13 residues. Germline V gives CDR1 MGHRA, CDR2 YSYEKL. Trimming stripped 10 bases from V and 0 bases from J, with 10 bases between. CDR3 residues: CATRAFSGNTIYF. The CDR3 nucleotides read TGCGCCACTCGGGCCTTCTCTGGAAACACCATATATTTT.

This clonotype was observed a few times. CDR3 region: CSARTGEGPQHF. CDR3 DNA sequence: TGCAGTGCTCGGACGGGGGAGGGGCCCCAGCATTTT. The chain couples TRBV20-1 to TRBJ1-5; TRBD1 might be the D (5 bases). Germline V gives CDR1 DFQATT, CDR2 SNEGSKA (reference sequence). The CDR3 is made up of 12 amino acids. The V end lost 5 bases, the J end lost 9 bases, and 14 bases lay between the germline ends.

This clonotype turned up a few times. The chain is built from TRBV2 and TRBJ2-6; possible D gene TRBD1, 5 bases. CDR1 SNHLY and CDR2 FYNNEI come from the germline V gene. The CDR3 covers 16 residues. V was cut by 6 bases and J by 2 bases, with 14 bases left in between. CDR3 bases: TGTGCCAGCAGGGCAGGGTCCGGTGCTGGGGCCAACGTCCTGACTTTC. Translation gives CASRAGSGAGANVLTF.

In this sample, this clonotype turned up a few times. The V call is TRBV7-3, the J call TRBJ2-2; unclear D gene. Germline-derived CDR1 and CDR2 are SGHTA and FQGTGA. Trimming left V 5 bases short and J 0 bases short, with 7 bases between. CDR3 size: 14 residues. The CDR3 sequence: CASSRQANTGELFF. The CDR3 DNA follows: TGTGCCAGCAGCCGTCAGGCGAACACCGGGGAGCTGTTTTTT.

This clonotype showed up just a few times. The chain joins TRBV4-1 to TRBJ2-3; either TRBD1 or TRBD2 may supply D (5 bases each). Trimming pared 0 bases from V and 8 bases from J, leaving 9 bases between. Germline V gene sequence: CDR1 MGHRA, CDR2 YSYEKL. CDR3 length equals 13 residues. The CDR3 sequence is CASSQDWGRTQYF. The CDR3, as DNA: TGCGCCAGCAGCCAAGACTGGGGACGTACGCAGTATTTT.

In its sample, this clonotype was seen a few times. This chain joins TRBV24-1 and TRBJ2-7; the D gene could be TRBD1 or TRBD2 (5 bases each). The germline CDR1 and CDR2 sequences are KGHDR and SFDVKD. Trimming stripped 7 bases from V and 0 bases from J, with 12 bases between. There are 14 residues in the CDR3. As DNA, the CDR3 is TGTGCCACCAGGAGGGGTAACGGCTCCTACGAGCAGTACTTC. Protein: CATRRGNGSYEQYF.